This T cell receptor beta chain appears in the sequencing data of a study of blood T cell repertoires in COVID-19. Study-wide context: Italy, Spain and the United States were the sources of the convalescent and acute COVID-19 samples.

Using immunoSEQ multiplex PCR, the repertoire was profiled, and TCRdb retains in-frame clones only, with some absent. This sample has about 200,000 clones; roughly 86% occur once, and the top ten carry 9.5% to 13%. The V gene's germline CDR1 is SGHAT and CDR2 FQNNGV. The junction had 7 bases not matched to a gene; V was cut back by 4 bases and J by 1 base. CDR3 length: 16 residues. The chain combines TRBV11-2 with TRBJ1-1, with TRBD1 matching 9 bases. This TCR came from a woman between 45 and 65 years old with COVID-19, enrolled during active disease. Sequenced input: peripheral blood. The CDR3: CASSSRRDRENTEAFF. CDR3 coding DNA: TGTGCCAGCAGCTCCCGCCGGGACAGGGAGAACACTGAAGCTTTCTTT.